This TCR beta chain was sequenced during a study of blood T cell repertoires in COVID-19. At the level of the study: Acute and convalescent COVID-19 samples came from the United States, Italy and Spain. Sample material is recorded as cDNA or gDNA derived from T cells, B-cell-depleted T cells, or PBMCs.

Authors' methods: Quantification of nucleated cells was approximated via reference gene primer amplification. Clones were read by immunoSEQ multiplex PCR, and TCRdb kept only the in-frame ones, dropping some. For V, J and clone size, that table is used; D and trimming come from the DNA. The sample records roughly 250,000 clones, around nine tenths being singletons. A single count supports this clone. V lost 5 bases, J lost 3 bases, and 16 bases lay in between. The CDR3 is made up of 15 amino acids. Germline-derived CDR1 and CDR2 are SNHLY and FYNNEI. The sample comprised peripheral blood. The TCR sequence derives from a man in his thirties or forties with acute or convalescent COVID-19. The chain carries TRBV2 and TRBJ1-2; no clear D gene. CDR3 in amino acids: CASSNQEITHYGYTF. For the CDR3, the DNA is TGTGCCAGCAGTAACCAAGAGATTACCCACTATGGCTACACCTTC.